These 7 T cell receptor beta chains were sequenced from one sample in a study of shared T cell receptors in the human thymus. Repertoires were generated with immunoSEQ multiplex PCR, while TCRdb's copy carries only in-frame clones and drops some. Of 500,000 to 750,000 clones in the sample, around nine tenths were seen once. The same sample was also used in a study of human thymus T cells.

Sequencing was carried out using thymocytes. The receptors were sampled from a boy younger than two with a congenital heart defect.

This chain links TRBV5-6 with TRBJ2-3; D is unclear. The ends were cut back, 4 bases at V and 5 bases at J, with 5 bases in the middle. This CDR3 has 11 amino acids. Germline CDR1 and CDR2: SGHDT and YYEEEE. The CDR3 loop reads CASSVEDTQYF. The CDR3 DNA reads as TGTGCCAGCAGCGTAGAAGATACGCAGTATTTT.

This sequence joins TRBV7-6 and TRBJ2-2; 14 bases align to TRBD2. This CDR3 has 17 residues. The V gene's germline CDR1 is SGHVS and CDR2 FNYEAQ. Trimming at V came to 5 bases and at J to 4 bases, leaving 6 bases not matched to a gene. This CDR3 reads CASSPGLAGVGTGELFF. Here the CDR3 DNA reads TGTGCCAGCAGCCCGGGACTAGCGGGAGTCGGCACCGGGGAGCTGTTTTTT.

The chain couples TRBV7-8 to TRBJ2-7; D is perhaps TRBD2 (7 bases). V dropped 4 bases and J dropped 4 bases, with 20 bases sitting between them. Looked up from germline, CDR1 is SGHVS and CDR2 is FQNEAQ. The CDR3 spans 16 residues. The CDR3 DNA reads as TGTGCCAGCAGCTCCTCATGGGGGCGGGGGTTTTACGAGCAGTACTTC. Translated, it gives CASSSSWGRGFYEQYF.

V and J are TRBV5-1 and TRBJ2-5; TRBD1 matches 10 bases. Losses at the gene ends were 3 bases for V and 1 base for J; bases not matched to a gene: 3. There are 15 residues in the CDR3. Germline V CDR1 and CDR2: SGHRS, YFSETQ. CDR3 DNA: TGCGCCAGCAGCTCCGGGACAGGGGTCCAAGAGACCCAGTACTTC. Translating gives CASSSGTGVQETQYF.

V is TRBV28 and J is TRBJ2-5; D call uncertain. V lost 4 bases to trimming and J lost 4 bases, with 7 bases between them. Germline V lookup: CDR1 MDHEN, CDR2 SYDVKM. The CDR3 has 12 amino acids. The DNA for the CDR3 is TGTGCCAGCAGTTCCATCAGAGAGACCCAGTACTTC. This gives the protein CASSSIRETQYF.

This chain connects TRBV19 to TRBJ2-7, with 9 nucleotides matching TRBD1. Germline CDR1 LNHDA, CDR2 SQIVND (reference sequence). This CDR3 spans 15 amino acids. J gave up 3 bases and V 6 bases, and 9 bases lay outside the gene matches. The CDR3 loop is CASSHPGQGVYEQYF. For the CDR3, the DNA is TGTGCCAGTAGCCACCCGGGACAGGGAGTCTACGAGCAGTACTTC.

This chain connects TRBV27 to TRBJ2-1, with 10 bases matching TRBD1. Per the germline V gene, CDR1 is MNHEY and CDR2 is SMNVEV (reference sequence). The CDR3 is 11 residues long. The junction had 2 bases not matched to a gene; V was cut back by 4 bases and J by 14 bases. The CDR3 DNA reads TGTGCCAGCAGTTCCGGGACAGGGGAGTTCTTC. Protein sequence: CASSSGTGEFF.